These 2 T cell receptor beta chains originate from one sample sequenced in a study of cytomegalovirus exposure and HLA in healthy donors (dated by TCRdb to 2015 to 2018). Receptor libraries were prepared by the immunoSEQ multiplex PCR assay. For the multiplex PCR, a mixture combining 60 forward primers for TCR Vbeta segments and 13 reverse primers for TCR Jbeta segments was used. TCRdb took over this immuneACCESS table, retaining in-frame rearrangements with V and J assigned. Such tables are incomplete; in checked studies, under half of the missing clones stem from an unresolved V gene, and the remainder is unexplained. Within this sample are under 150,000 clones, with 70% to 80% of them counted one time only. The ten largest clonotypes hold 1.5% to 2% of the sample. Specimen: PBMCs. These receptors originate from a young woman in good health and CMV-seronegative.

This clone showed up just once. This chain joins TRBV5-4 and TRBJ2-7; 9 bases align to TRBD1. Trimming at V came to 4 bases and at J to 1 base, leaving 3 bases not matched to a gene. The CDR3 sequence is 14 residues long. Germline CDR1 reads SGHNT; CDR2 reads YYREEE (reference sequence). The chain's CDR3 is CASSDRGSSYEQYF. The CDR3 DNA is TGTGCCAGCAGCGACAGGGGGTCTTCCTACGAGCAGTACTTC.

The rearrangement uses TRBV28 and TRBJ2-7, with a weak D call TRBD2 (7 bases). Germline V lookup: CDR1 MDHEN, CDR2 SYDVKM. The ends were cut back, 8 bases at V and 2 bases at J, with 13 bases in the middle. The CDR3 has 13 residues. The CDR3 DNA sequence: TGTGCCAGCTGGGGGGGCAGGACCTACGAGCAGTACTTC. Amino acids: CASWGGRTYEQYF.